One TCR beta chain is described in this entry. It lacks a known antigen. It has no much larger one-base neighbor in the sample; base qualities were not kept. The entry originates in a study of cytomegalovirus exposure and HLA in healthy donors (dated by TCRdb to 2016 to 2017). As for the study more broadly: According to an earlier analysis of around 600 of the donors, some 180 million T cells yielded roughly 100 million unique TCR beta sequences and approximately 300 Gb of sequence data. An early release that covered around 590 HLA-typed donors contained about 300 gigabases of sequencing data and 65 million to 100 million unique TCR sequences. Among the roughly 390 genotyped donors, more than 70% belonged to the genetic ancestry cluster associated with self-reported Caucasian donors. The study aimed to test whether cataloging public T cell receptors could reveal signatures of past pathogen exposure. Using immunosequencing, the study profiled T cell repertoires from 500 to 800 subjects and related those repertoires to cytomegalovirus serostatus. In addition to the first cohort of 666 subjects, a separate validation cohort of 100 to 150 different subjects was used. The study combined high-throughput TCR immunosequencing, statistical association of individual TCRs with disease status, and machine learning to predict cytomegalovirus infection status. A later analysis re-analyzed previously published TCR beta repertoires from hundreds of donors and added high-resolution HLA genotyping to study TCR occurrence patterns. In the later analysis, no new phenotypic data were used to find candidate immune exposures; instead, reliance was placed on TCR beta sequences and their occurrence across donors. An earlier analysis of 450 to 750 of the donors used high-throughput TCR beta sequencing to judge whether each TCR beta V gene segment behaved as functional or pseudogenic. Donor age, sex, ethnicity and CMV serostatus were collected together with the repertoire data. In a later genetic analysis, genome-wide SNP genotypes for about 65% of the roughly 700 donors were used, and that subset was treated as a discovery cohort. Every discovery cohort repertoire had been produced on one sequencing platform. HLA typing covered class I and class II loci at four-digit resolution. Typing coverage differed by locus: A, B, C, DRB1 and DQB1 were typed in roughly 629-640 donors, DQA1 in 522, DPA1 in some 600, and DPB1 in 400 to 490. About five DR-DQ haplotypes were handled as single units for association and clustering because linkage in the cohort was strong. Among around 400 genotyped donors of the cohort, an average of around 220,000 unique TCR beta nucleotide sequences was sequenced per donor, of which about 18% were non-productive. What the work shows at the level of the full study, not this receptor alone: Specific HLA alleles were associated with over 15,000 TCR beta sequences at a false discovery rate of 0.05 in a later analysis. Because HLA typing was missing for some donors at each locus, association tests included only the typed subset. In this cohort, only TCR beta chains were sequenced, and detectable features were limited by the absence of alpha or paired-chain data. Strong co-occurrence of HLA alleles, especially DR and DQ, made assigning TCR associations to individual alleles difficult. While some public TCRs were present in many individuals, most TCR sequences turned up only very rarely across donors. The earlier analysis of 587 of the donors excluded roughly 16 rarely observed V segments, including chromosome 9 orphons, because counts were too low. The 87-base-pair reads could not distinguish some IMGT-functional V segments, including TRBV6-2 and TRBV6-3, so those segments were excluded. A later analysis found that TCR association rates varied across HLA loci, with DRB1 alleles showing the most associated TCRs and HLA-C alleles the fewest. Presence/absence analyses assumed roughly uniform sequencing depth across donors, an assumption that may not hold. A total of 150 or so TCR beta chains were listed by the study as associated with cytomegalovirus. In an earlier analysis of fewer than 750 of the donors, most TCR beta V segments were observed in productive rearrangements about 90% or about 30% of the time, broadly matching IMGT annotations. In a later genetic analysis, a missense DCLRE1C variant was associated with V-gene and J-gene trimming of TCR beta chains, and the association was replicated in an independent cohort. In vitro tests confirmed that a few of the cytomegalovirus-associated TCR beta chains recognize cytomegalovirus antigens. According to a later analysis, parvovirus B19, influenza, CMV and Epstein-Barr virus appeared linked to several top co-occurrence clusters. The only immune exposure information available for the cohort was CMV serostatus. According to a later analysis, most CMV-associated TCR beta chains appeared to be HLA-restricted, and the HLA associations seemed to be driven largely by CMV exposure. In a later analysis, HLA-associated TCR beta chains showed more clonal expansion and lower generation probabilities than non-associated chains that were equally common. A cluster of highly shared sequence variants was judged likely to represent a technical artifact of the sequencing pipeline. Correlated functional status among segregating V segments might reflect linkage disequilibrium, but an unknown experimental factor could not be ruled out. According to a later genetic analysis, donors in an Asian-associated ancestry cluster had fewer N-insertions in productive TCRs than the roughly 670-donor mean. The authors suggested that the approach could potentially be generalized to other disease states and immunological phenotypes. A further reported finding was that TCR beta sequences accurately predicted the HLA-A and HLA-B alleles for most subjects in the first cohort. The classifier was reported to diagnose cytomegalovirus status with high specificity and sensitivity in both the original and validation cohorts.

Library preparation was by the immunoSEQ multiplex PCR assay. For the multiplex PCR, a mixture combining 60 forward primers for TCR Vbeta segments and 13 reverse primers for TCR Jbeta segments was used. Amplification of the CDR3 region of rearranged TCR beta genes was performed with a multiplex PCR assay on genomic DNA. The amplified TCR beta libraries were sequenced on the Illumina HiSeq System as 87-base-pair reads. The published analysis was carried out like this. A later analysis tallied 80 million to 95 million unique TCR beta chains across the 660 or so repertoires, and around 10 million of those chains were shared by two or more donors. Raw reads were error-corrected and collapsed into unique sequences with a nearest-neighbor algorithm that merged closely related sequences to remove PCR and sequencing errors. V, D and J gene segments were assigned by aligning CDR3 sequences to IMGT reference sequences. For a sequence to be retained, at least a six-nucleotide match to both a V gene segment and a J gene segment was required. Rearrangements were called productive when the CDR3 lacked stop codons and stayed in frame with V and J; all others were non-productive. Following IMGT convention, CDR3 was defined as the stretch from the second conserved V-encoded cysteine up to the conserved J-encoded phenylalanine. The earlier analysis of fewer than 700 of the donors excluded sequences that lacked an unambiguous match to a single V gene segment. In an earlier analysis of several hundred of the donors, V segments were called functional above 56.7% productive rearrangements and were called segregating when the between-donor standard deviation exceeded 5%. To diagnose cytomegalovirus status from the catalog of TCR beta chain sequences, a statistical classification framework was built. V and J gene assignment, in a later analysis, came from comparing TCR nucleotide sequences with IMGT/GENE-DB human TR gene sequences. The TCRdist pipeline was used in a later analysis to assign CDR3 sequences and most-parsimonious VDJ recombination scenarios. In a later analysis, every TCR beta chain was defined by the combination of its CDR3 amino acid sequence and its V-gene family, and reads without a unique V-gene family were dropped. As a way to deal with suspected cross-contamination and a sequencing artifact, a later analysis dropped roughly 600 nucleotide sequences that were highly shared and had low generation probability. In a later analysis, a clonal expansion index for each public chain was calculated from normalized within-repertoire ranks of inferred template counts. In a later analysis, generation probabilities were computed with a VDJ recombination model fitted to out-of-frame rearrangements, and the resulting probabilities were checked against IGoR. Hypergeometric tests were used in a later analysis to score TCR-TCR, TCR-HLA and TCR-CMV co-occurrence, with a repertoire-size bias correction applied to the TCR pairs. In a later analysis, false discovery rates were estimated by permuting HLA or CMV assignments 20 times. In a later analysis, co-occurring TCRs were grouped using DBSCAN, and TCRdist sequence similarity was added for clustering within HLA-allele-positive subsets. For co-occurrence clustering, repertoires with fewer than 30,000 or more than 120,000 public chains were excluded, along with roughly 5 repertoires with anomalous nucleotide sharing. This immuneACCESS table, as held by TCRdb, lists in-frame sequences with V and J called but not all clones. Of the missing ones, under half trace to an unresolved V gene in checked studies; the others have no known cause. For V, J and clone size, that table is used; D and trimming come from the DNA. The table for this sample lists tens of thousands of clones; around 78% of them were counted only once. Less than 7% of the sample belongs to the ten largest clones.

The cohort consisted of fewer than 700 healthy bone marrow donors. At the time of sampling, all cohort members were nominally healthy, though unrecorded immune exposures were likely present. The donor tested CMV seropositive, placing the donor among the approximately 290 seropositive members of the cohort. A peripheral blood sample was provided by each donor, and peripheral blood mononuclear cells were used for TCR beta sequencing. Genomic DNA extraction from the blood cell samples was performed with the Qiagen DNeasy Blood Extraction Kit. The germline V gene encodes CDR1 SGHRS and CDR2 YFSETQ. V lost 0 bases and J lost 5 bases, and the count of bases not matched to a germline gene is 12. Taken from cysteine to phenylalanine, the CDR3 has 18 residues. Of all the DNA, just the CDR3 is kept, 54 bases in frame from base 1.

The chain employs TRBV5-1 and TRBJ2-1; TRBD2 agrees with 9 junctional bases. The TCR originated in a male donor in good health and CMV-seropositive. The sequencing sample was made of PBMCs. CDR3 sequence: CASSLGGPSGRLNNEQFF. The base sequence is TGCGCCAGCAGCTTGGGGGGACCCAGCGGGAGGCTCAACAATGAGCAGTTCTTC.